The 18 T cell receptor beta chains given below trace back to one sample, sequenced in a study of control samples from healthy donors and cancer patients. Profiling relied on immunoSEQ multiplex PCR, and the TCRdb table lists in-frame clones only, not all of them. The table lists 25,000 to 35,000 clones, 94% of them singletons. The sample was blood. The receptors shown here come from a man aged 55 to 70 in good health.

The chain couples TRBV5-1 to TRBJ1-1; maybe TRBD1 (5 bases). Trimming took off 5 bases at V and 3 bases at J, with 14 bases between the two ends. This CDR3 contains 14 residues. Germline V lookup: CDR1 SGHRS, CDR2 YFSETQ. The CDR3 DNA is TGCGCCAGCAGGGCCCGGGGCTTGGACACTGAAGCTTTCTTT. The encoded protein is CASRARGLDTEAFF.

This sequence joins TRBV19 and TRBJ1-6, with a possible D match to TRBD1 (5 bases). Trimming pared 7 bases from V and 4 bases from J, leaving 11 bases between. The CDR3 sequence is 14 residues long. CDR1 and CDR2 (germline): LNHDA, SQIVND (reference sequence). The CDR3 nucleotides read TGTGCCAGTATCTCGGGGGAATATAATTCACCCCTCCACTTT. Translation: CASISGEYNSPLHF.

This clone was detected once. The chain combines TRBV4-3 with TRBJ2-3; D remains ambiguous. V dropped 4 bases and J dropped 4 bases, with 12 bases sitting between them. There are 14 residues in the CDR3. Germline CDR1 reads LGHNA; CDR2 reads YSLEER. The chain's CDR3 is CASSLQAVSDTQYF. CDR3 in DNA: TGCGCCAGCAGCCTTCAGGCGGTATCAGATACGCAGTATTTT.

This clone was counted a single time. The J gene is TRBJ1-1, the V gene TRBV28, with 9 nucleotides matching TRBD1. V trimming: 4 bases; J trimming: 9 bases; junction bases outside the gene matches: 6. The CDR3 is made up of 13 amino acids. Germline V gene lookup returns CDR1 MDHEN and CDR2 SYDVKM. The CDR3 protein is CASSYTQGAQAFF. For the CDR3, the DNA is TGTGCCAGCAGTTATACACAGGGGGCCCAAGCTTTCTTT.

The CDR3 loop is CASSFRRNTIYF. The CDR3 DNA reads TGTGCCAGCAGTTTCCGCAGAAACACCATATATTTT. V gene TRBV12-3 or TRBV12-4 combines with J gene TRBJ1-3; no clear D. The CDR3 runs to 12 residues. V lost 3 bases, J lost 5 bases, and 5 bases lay in between.

The J gene is TRBJ2-7, the V gene TRBV18, with TRBD2 identical over 7 bases. This CDR3 contains 16 residues. The V gene end was trimmed by 0 bases and the J gene end by 0 bases; junction bases not matched to a gene: 5. The germline CDR1 and CDR2 sequences are KGHSH and LQKENI. This CDR3 reads CASSPPSGATSYEQYF. CDR3 in DNA: TGTGCCAGCTCACCACCCAGCGGGGCTACCTCCTACGAGCAGTACTTC.

V gene TRBV28 combines with J gene TRBJ2-5, with 7 bases lining up with TRBD2. The CDR3 sequence is 14 residues long. CDR1 is MDHEN and CDR2 is SYDVKM in the germline V gene. V trimming: 3 bases; J trimming: 7 bases; junction bases outside the gene matches: 8. The DNA of the CDR3 is TGTGCCAGCAGTTTGATGTCCTCGGGGGGGACCCAGTACTTC. Residues: CASSLMSSGGTQYF.

The chain links TRBV30 to TRBJ1-2; no firm D call. The CDR3 is 13 residues long. V shed 6 bases and J shed 4 bases, with 15 bases lying between them. Germline V gene lookup returns CDR1 GTSNPN and CDR2 SVGIG (reference sequence). The CDR3 DNA follows: TGTGCCTGTACTGAACGGGGTGGCTATGGCTACACCTTC. It encodes CACTERGGYGYTF.

The gene calls are TRBV7-2 and TRBJ2-7, with D possibly being TRBD1 (7 bases). This CDR3 comprises 13 residues. Germline assignment: CDR1 SGHTA and CDR2 FQGNSA. V was clipped by 7 bases and J by 6 bases, with 16 bases between them. The CDR3 DNA reads TGTGCCAGCACCCAGGGGGGTGTAATCGAGCAGTACTTC. It is translated as CASTQGGVIEQYF.

The chain combines TRBV7-2 with TRBJ2-7, with 8 nucleotides matching TRBD2. V lost 5 bases, J lost 3 bases, and 9 bases stayed unmatched. The germline CDR1 and CDR2 sequences are SGHTA and FQGNSA. CDR3 length: 15 residues. Here the CDR3 reads CASSAATSAHYEQYF. The CDR3 nucleotides read TGTGCCAGCAGCGCCGCGACTAGCGCCCACTACGAGCAGTACTTC.

The chain combines TRBV7-8 with TRBJ1-1, with D perhaps matching TRBD1 (5 bases). CDR3 size: 14 residues. Trimming took off 3 bases at V and 5 bases at J, with 13 bases between the two ends. Looked up from germline, CDR1 is SGHVS and CDR2 is FQNEAQ. CDR3 sequence reads: CASSLKRSGTEAFF. Here the CDR3 DNA reads TGTGCCAGCAGCTTGAAACGCTCAGGGACTGAAGCTTTCTTT.

The J gene is TRBJ2-2, the V gene TRBV19; D is unclear. The CDR3 is made up of 12 amino acids. Germline loops: CDR1 LNHDA, CDR2 SQIVND (reference sequence). Trimming removed 1 base from V and 7 bases from J, with 4 bases in between. The CDR3 nucleotides read TGTGCCAGTAGTATAGGGCGCGGGGAGCTGTTTTTT. Translated: CASSIGRGELFF.

This chain links TRBV7-2 with TRBJ1-2, with D uncertain. This CDR3 has 12 amino acids. The germline CDR1 and CDR2 sequences are SGHTA and FQGNSA. The V and J ends lost 7 bases and 3 bases respectively, with 9 bases between them. The CDR3 DNA reads TGTGCCAGCACCATAGACCACTATGGCTACACCTTC. This encodes CASTIDHYGYTF.

The chain has TRBV7-2 and TRBJ2-2; 9 bases are shared with TRBD1. Germline-derived CDR1 and CDR2 are SGHTA and FQGNSA. V lost 5 bases, J lost 0 bases, and 4 bases stayed unmatched. The CDR3 consists of 16 residues. The CDR3 nucleotides are TGTGCCAGCAGCCAGCGGACAGGGGCGAACACCGGGGAGCTGTTTTTT. Its translation: CASSQRTGANTGELFF.

Here the CDR3 reads CASSFETAGNTIYF. CDR3 coding DNA: TGTGCCAGCAGCTTTGAGACTGCTGGAAACACCATATATTTT. This sequence joins TRBV5-4 and TRBJ1-3, with D unclear. From germline, CDR1 is SGHNT and CDR2 YYREEE (reference sequence). V lost 2 bases to trimming and J lost 2 bases, with 8 bases between them. The CDR3 runs 14 residues. The whole variable domain, filled in from reference TRBV5-4 and TRBJ1-3, reads ETGVTQSPTHLIKTRGQQVTLRCSSQSGHNTVSWYQQALGQGPQFIFQYYREEENGRGNFPPRFSGLQFPNYSSELNVNALELDDSALYLCASSFETAGNTIYFGEGSWLTVV.

V gene TRBV20-1 combines with J gene TRBJ1-2; possibly TRBD1 for D (6 bases). Germline V CDR1 and CDR2: DFQATT, SNEGSKA (reference sequence). The CDR3 has 16 amino acids. Trimming pared 3 bases from V and 4 bases from J, leaving 21 bases between. The CDR3 DNA reads as TGCAGTGCTAGTCGCCCGGCAGGGGCCTCAACCTATGGCTACACCTTC. It specifies CSASRPAGASTYGYTF.

The chain has TRBV4-2 and TRBJ2-1; no firm D call. Per germline, CDR1 LGHNA and CDR2 YNFKEQ. This CDR3 has 15 amino acids. V lost 0 bases and J lost 7, with 13 bases in between. CDR3 loop: CASSQDRNYINEQFF. CDR3 sequence (DNA): TGTGCCAGCAGCCAAGATAGAAACTACATAAATGAGCAGTTCTTC.

The chain couples TRBV6-6 to TRBJ1-1; no reliable D call. Per the germline V gene, CDR1 is MNHNY and CDR2 is SVGAGI (reference sequence). The length of the CDR3 is 13 residues. Trimming left V 5 bases short and J 0 bases short, with 7 bases between. Written as DNA, the CDR3 is TGTGCCAGCAGTCCCGTGGTGAACACTGAAGCTTTCTTT. This codes for CASSPVVNTEAFF.